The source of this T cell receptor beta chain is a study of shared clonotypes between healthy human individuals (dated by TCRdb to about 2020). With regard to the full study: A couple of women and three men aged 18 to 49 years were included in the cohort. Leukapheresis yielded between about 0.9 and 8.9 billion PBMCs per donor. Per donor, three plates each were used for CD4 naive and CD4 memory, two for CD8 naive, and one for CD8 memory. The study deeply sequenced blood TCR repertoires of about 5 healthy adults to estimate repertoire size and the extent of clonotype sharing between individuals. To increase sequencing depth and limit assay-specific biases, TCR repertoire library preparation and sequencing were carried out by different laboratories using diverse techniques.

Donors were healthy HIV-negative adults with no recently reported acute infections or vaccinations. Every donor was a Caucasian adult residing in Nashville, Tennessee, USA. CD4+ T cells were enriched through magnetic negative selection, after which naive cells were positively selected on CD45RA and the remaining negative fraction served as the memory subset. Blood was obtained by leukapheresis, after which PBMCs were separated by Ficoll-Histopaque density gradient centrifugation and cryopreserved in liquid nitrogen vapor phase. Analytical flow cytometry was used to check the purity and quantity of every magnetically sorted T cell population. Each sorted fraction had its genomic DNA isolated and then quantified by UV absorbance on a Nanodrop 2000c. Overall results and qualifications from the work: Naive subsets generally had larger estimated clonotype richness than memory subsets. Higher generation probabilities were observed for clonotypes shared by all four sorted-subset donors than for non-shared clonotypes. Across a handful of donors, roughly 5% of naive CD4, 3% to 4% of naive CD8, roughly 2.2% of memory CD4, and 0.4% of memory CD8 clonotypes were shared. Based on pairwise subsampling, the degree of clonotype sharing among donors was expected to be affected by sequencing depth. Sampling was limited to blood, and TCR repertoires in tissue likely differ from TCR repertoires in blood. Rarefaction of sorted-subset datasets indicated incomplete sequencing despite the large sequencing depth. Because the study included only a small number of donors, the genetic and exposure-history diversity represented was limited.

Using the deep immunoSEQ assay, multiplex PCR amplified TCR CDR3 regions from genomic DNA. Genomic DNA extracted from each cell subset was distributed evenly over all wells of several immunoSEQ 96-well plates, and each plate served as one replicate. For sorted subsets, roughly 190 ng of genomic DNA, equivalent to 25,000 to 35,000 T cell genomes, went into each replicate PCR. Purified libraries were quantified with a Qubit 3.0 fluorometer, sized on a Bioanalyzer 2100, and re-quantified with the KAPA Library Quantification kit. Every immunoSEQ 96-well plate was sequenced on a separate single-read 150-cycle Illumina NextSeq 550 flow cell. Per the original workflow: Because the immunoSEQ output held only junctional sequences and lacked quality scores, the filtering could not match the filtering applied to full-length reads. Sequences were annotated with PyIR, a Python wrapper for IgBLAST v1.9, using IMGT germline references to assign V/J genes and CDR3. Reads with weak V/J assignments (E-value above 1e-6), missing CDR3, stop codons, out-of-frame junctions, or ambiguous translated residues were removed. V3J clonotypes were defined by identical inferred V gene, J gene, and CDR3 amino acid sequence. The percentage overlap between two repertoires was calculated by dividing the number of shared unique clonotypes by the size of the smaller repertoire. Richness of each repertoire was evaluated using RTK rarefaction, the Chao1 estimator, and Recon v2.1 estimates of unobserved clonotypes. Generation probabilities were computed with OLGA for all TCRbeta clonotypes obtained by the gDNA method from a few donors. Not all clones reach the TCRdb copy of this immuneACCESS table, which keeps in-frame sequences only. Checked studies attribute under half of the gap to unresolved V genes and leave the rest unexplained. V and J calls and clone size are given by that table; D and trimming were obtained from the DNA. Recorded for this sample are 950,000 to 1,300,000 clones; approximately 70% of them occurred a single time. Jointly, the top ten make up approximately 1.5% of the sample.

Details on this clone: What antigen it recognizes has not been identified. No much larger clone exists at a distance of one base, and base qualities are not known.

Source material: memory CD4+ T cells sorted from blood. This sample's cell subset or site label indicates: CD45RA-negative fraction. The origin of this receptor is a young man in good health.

The sequenced DNA is TGTGCCAGCAGCACGAAAGGGGCCAGCACAGATACGCAGTATTTT. It translates as CASSTKGASTDTQYF. The rearrangement joined TRBV7-3 to TRBJ2-3, with TRBD1 perhaps the D gene, on 5 matching bases. V loses 5 bases of germline sequence and J loses 0 bases, and the interval between the two ends is 12 bases. CDR1 and CDR2 (SGHTA, FQGTGA) derive from the germline V gene. There are 15 amino acids in the CDR3, from cysteine to phenylalanine inclusive. Only the CDR3 portion is preserved as DNA: 45 bases, with reading frame beginning at the first base.